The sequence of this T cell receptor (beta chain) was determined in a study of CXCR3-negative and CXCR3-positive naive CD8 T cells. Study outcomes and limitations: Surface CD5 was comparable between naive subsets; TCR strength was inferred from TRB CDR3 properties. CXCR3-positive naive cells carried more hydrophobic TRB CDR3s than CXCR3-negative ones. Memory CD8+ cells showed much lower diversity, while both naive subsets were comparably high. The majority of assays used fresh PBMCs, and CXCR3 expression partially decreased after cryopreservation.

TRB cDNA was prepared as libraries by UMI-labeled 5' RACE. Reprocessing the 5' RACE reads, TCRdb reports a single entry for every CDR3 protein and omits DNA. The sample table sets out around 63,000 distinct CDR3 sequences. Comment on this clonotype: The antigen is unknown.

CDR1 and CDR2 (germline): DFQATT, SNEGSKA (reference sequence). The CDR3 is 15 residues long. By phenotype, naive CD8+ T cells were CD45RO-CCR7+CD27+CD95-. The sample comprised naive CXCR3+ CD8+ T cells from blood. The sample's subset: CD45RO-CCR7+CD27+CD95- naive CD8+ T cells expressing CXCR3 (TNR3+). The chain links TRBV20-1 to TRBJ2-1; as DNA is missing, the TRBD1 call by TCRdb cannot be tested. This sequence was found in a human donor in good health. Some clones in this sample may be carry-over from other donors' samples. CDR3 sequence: CSARQGTGDYNEQFF.